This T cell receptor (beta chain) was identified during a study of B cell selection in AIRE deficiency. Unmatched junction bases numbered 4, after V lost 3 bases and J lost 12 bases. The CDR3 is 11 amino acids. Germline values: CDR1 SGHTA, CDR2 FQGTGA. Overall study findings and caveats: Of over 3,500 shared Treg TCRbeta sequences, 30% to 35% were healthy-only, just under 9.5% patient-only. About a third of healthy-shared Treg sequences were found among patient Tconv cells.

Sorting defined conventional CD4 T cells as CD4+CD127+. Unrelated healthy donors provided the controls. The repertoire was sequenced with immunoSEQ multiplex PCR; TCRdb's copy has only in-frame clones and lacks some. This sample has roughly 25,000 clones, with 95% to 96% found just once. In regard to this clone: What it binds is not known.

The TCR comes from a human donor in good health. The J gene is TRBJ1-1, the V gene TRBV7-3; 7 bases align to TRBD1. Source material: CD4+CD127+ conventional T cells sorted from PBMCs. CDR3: CASSFDREPFF. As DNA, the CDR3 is TGTGCCAGCAGCTTTGACAGGGAACCTTTCTTT. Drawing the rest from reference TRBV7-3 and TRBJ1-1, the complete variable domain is GAGVSQTPSNKVTEKGKYVELRCDPISGHTALYWYRQSLGQGPEFLIYFQGTGAADDSGLPNDRFFAVRPEGSVSTLKIQRTERGDSAVYLCASSFDREPFFGQGTRLTVV.